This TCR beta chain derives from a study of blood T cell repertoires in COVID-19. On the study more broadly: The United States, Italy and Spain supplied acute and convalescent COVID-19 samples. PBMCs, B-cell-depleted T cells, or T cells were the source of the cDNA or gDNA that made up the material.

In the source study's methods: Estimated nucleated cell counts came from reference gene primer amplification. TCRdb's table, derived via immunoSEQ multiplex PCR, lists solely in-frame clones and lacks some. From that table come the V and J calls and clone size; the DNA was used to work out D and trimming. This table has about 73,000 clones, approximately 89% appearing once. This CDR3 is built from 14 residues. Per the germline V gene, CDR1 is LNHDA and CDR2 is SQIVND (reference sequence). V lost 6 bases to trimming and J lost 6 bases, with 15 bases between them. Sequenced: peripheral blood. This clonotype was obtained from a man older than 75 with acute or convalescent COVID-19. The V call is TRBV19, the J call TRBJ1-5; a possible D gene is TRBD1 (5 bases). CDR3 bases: TGTGCCAGTAGCATGGCAGGGTTGGGTCAGCCCCAGCATTTT. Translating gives CASSMAGLGQPQHF.